One and the same sample provided the 9 T cell receptor beta chains below, sequenced in a study of cytomegalovirus exposure and HLA in healthy donors. Data came from immunoSEQ multiplex PCR; TCRdb stores just in-frame clones and leaves some out. The data show around 220,000 clones, approximately 88% seen once. The sequenced material came from PBMCs. The receptors were gathered from a woman in her 30s in good health and CMV-seropositive.

The chain's CDR3 is CASSLVARANTGELFF. CDR3 nucleotides: TGCGCCAGCAGCTTAGTAGCGCGAGCGAACACCGGGGAGCTGTTTTTT. The chain combines TRBV5-1 with TRBJ2-2, with D maybe TRBD2 (5 bases). The CDR3 has 16 amino acids. V was cut by 2 bases and J by 0 bases, with 11 bases left in between. Germline V gives CDR1 SGHRS, CDR2 YFSETQ. The full variable domain, completed using reference TRBV5-1 and TRBJ2-2, is KAGVTQTPRYLIKTRGQQVTLSCSPISGHRSVSWYQQTPGQGLQFLFEYFSETQRNKGNFPGRFSGRQFSNSRSEMNVSTLELGDSALYLCASSLVARANTGELFFGEGSRLTVL.

J is TRBJ1-1 and V is TRBV10-3; 7 nucleotides line up with TRBD1. There are 16 residues in the CDR3. Germline CDR1 is ENHRY and CDR2 is SYGVKD. The junction had 7 bases not matched to a gene; V was cut back by 3 bases and J by 0 bases. The CDR3 sequence: CAISEGPGQMNTEAFF. CDR3 in DNA: TGTGCCATCAGTGAAGGTCCGGGACAGATGAACACTGAAGCTTTCTTT.

The table lists this clone with a count of one. The chain uses TRBV20-1 and TRBJ2-1; 9 bases are shared with TRBD1. CDR1 and CDR2 (germline): DFQATT, SNEGSKA (reference sequence). V was pared by 6 bases and J by 10 bases, with 4 bases of the junction left unmatched. The CDR3 covers 11 residues. CDR3 nucleotides: TGCAGTGCCAGCGGGACAGGGGAGCAGTTCTTC. Its translation is CSASGTGEQFF.

This sequence joins TRBV9 and TRBJ1-4, with 9 bases identical to TRBD1. This CDR3 is 14 amino acids long. V trimming: 4 bases; J trimming: 6 bases; junction bases outside the gene matches: 4. CDR1 and CDR2 from the germline V gene are SGDLS and YYNGEE. The CDR3 here is CASSKTGGDEKLFF. In DNA, the CDR3 is TGTGCCAGCAGCAAGACAGGGGGGGATGAAAAACTGTTTTTT.

This chain joins TRBV5-1 and TRBJ1-1; no clear D gene. CDR3 length equals 13 residues. With 1 base removed from V and 0 bases from J, the gap between germline ends came to 4 bases. The V gene's germline CDR1 is SGHRS and CDR2 YFSETQ. The CDR3 sequence: CASSLQLNTEAFF. The CDR3 DNA is TGCGCCAGCAGCTTGCAGTTGAACACTGAAGCTTTCTTT.

This chain uses TRBV2 with TRBJ2-1; D perhaps matches TRBD1 (6 bases). The CDR3 totals 12 residues. V lost 6 bases and J lost 5, with 8 bases in between. Germline values: CDR1 SNHLY, CDR2 FYNNEI. CDR3 nucleotide sequence: TGTGCCAGCAGGAGGACAGACAATGAGCAGTTCTTC. It yields the protein CASRRTDNEQFF. The variable domain in full, with the rest retrieved from reference TRBV2 and TRBJ2-1, is EPEVTQTPSHQVTQMGQEVILRCVPISNHLYFYWYRQILGQKVEFLVSFYNNEISEKSEIFDDQFSVERPDGSNFTLKIRSTKLEDSAMYFCASRRTDNEQFFGPGTRLTVL.

The CDR3 nucleotides read TGTGCCAGCACCCAAATATACAGGGGCTCTGAAGCTTTCTTT. It encodes CASTQIYRGSEAFF. The chain is built from TRBV28 and TRBJ1-1; TRBD1 matches at 7 bases. Germline-derived CDR1 and CDR2 are MDHEN and SYDVKM. CDR3 length: 14 residues. Trimming cost V 7 bases and J 6 bases; bases outside gene matches: 11. The variable domain in full, with the rest retrieved from reference TRBV28 and TRBJ1-1, is DVKVTQSSRYLVKRTGEKVFLECVQDMDHENMFWYRQDPGLGLRLIYFSYDVKMKEKGDIPEGYSVSREKKERFSLILESASTNQTSMYLCASTQIYRGSEAFFGQGTRLTVV.

The chain employs TRBV5-1 and TRBJ1-2, with D possibly matching TRBD1 (5 bases). V was clipped by 0 bases and J by 1 base, with 7 bases between them. Germline loops: CDR1 SGHRS, CDR2 YFSETQ. The CDR3 runs 14 residues. Here the CDR3 reads CASSLGDGNYGYTF. The CDR3, as DNA: TGCGCCAGCAGCTTGGGGGACGGTAACTATGGCTACACCTTC.

The CDR3 sequence is CASSPETGGSGYGYTF. In nucleotides, the CDR3 is TGCGCCAGCAGCCCTGAAACAGGGGGCTCGGGCTATGGCTACACCTTC. The rearrangement uses TRBV4-1 and TRBJ1-2, with TRBD1 matching over 9 bases. The CDR3 is 16 residues long. After removal of 4 bases from V and 4 bases from J, the junction contained 10 bases not matched to a gene. Germline V gene data show CDR1 as MGHRA and CDR2 as YSYEKL.